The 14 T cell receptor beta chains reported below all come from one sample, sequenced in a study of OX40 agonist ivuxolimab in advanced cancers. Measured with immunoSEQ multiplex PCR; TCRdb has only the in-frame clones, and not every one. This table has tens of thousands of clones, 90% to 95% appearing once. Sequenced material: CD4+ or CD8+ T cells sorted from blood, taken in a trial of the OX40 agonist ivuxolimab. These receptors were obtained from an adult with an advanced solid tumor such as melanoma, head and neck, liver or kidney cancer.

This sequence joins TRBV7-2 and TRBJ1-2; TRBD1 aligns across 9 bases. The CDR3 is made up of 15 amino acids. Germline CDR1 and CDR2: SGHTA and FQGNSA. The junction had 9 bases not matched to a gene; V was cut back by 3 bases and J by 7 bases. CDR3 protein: CASSFTGGASSGYTF. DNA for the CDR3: TGTGCCAGCAGCTTTACAGGGGGCGCTTCCTCTGGCTACACCTTC.

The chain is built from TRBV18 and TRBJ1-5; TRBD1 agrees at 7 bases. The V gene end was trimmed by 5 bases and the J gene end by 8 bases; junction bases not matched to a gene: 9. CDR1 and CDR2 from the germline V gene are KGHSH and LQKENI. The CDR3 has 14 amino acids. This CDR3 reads CASSSTGPTKPQHF. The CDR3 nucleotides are TGTGCCAGCTCATCGACAGGGCCGACCAAGCCCCAGCATTTT.

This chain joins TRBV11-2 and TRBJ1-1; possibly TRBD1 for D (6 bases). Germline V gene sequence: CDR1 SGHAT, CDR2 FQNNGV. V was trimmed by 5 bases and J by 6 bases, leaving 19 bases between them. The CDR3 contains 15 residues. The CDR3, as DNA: TGTGCCAGCAGCAAATTAGGGGGATTGAGGTCTGAAGCTTTCTTT. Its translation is CASSKLGGLRSEAFF.

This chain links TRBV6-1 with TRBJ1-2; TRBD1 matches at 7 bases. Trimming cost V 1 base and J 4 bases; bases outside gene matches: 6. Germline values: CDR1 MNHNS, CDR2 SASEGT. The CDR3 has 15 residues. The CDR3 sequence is CASSEGGGVGYGYTF. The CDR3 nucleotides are TGTGCCAGCAGTGAAGGAGGGGGCGTAGGCTATGGCTACACCTTC.

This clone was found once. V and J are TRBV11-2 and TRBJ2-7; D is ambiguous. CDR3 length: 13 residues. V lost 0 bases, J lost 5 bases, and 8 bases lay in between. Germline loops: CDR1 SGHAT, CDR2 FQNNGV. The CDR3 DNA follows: TGTGCCAGCAGCTTAGATACGGCTAACGAGCAGTACTTC. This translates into CASSLDTANEQYF.

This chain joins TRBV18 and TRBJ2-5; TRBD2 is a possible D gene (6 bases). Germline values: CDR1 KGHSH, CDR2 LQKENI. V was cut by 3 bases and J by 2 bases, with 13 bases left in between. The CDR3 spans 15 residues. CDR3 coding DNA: TGTGCCAGCTCACCCTCGGGAGTAAGACAAGAGACCCAGTACTTC. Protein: CASSPSGVRQETQYF. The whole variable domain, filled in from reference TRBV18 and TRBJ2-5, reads NAGVMQNPRHLVRRRGQEARLRCSPMKGHSHVYWYRQLPEEGLKFMVYLQKENIIDESGMPKERFSAEFPKEGPSILRIQQVVRGDSAAYFCASSPSGVRQETQYFGPGTRLLVL.

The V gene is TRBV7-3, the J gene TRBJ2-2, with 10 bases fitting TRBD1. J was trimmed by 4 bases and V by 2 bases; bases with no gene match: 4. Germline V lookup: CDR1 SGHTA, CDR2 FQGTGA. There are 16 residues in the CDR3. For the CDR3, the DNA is TGTGCCAGCAGCTTAGGGGACAGGGGTGGCACCGGGGAGCTGTTTTTT. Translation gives CASSLGDRGGTGELFF.

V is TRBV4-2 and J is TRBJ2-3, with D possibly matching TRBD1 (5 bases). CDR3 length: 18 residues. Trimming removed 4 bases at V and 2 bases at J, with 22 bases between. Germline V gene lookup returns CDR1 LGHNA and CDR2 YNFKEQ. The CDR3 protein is CASSPQPRQSGPTDTQYF. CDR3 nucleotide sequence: TGTGCCAGCAGCCCCCAGCCAAGGCAATCAGGGCCCACAGATACGCAGTATTTT.

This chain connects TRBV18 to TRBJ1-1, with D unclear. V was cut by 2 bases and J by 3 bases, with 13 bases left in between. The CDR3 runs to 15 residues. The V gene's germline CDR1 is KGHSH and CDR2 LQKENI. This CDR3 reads CASSPRKLIDTEAFF. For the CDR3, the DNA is TGTGCCAGCTCACCAAGGAAGTTAATCGACACTGAAGCTTTCTTT.

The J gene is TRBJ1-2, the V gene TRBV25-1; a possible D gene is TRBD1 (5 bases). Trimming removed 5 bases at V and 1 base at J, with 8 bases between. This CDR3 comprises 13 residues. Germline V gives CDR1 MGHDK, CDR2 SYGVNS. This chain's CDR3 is CASSFDSNYGYTF. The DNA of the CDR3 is TGTGCCAGCAGTTTTGACAGTAACTATGGCTACACCTTC.

CDR3 bases: TGTGCCAGCAGCGGTCTAGCCAAAGATACGCAGTATTTT. Protein sequence: CASSGLAKDTQYF. V and J are TRBV7-2 and TRBJ2-3, with D possibly being TRBD2 (5 bases). The CDR3 spans 13 residues. Germline CDR1 is SGHTA and CDR2 is FQGNSA. V gave up 5 bases and J gave up 5 bases, with 11 bases separating them.

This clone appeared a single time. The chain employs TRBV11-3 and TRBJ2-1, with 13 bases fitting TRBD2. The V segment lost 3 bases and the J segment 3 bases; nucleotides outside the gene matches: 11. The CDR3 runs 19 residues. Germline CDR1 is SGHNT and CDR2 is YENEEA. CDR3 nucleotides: TGTGCCAGCAGCTTGGAACGAGGACTAGCGGGGGCCATCTACAATGAGCAGTTCTTC. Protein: CASSLERGLAGAIYNEQFF.

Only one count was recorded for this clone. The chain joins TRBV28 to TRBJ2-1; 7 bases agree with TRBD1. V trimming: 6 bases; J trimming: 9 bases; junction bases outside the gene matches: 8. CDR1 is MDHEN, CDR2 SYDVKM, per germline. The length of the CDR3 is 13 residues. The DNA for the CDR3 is TGTGCCAGCAGGCTGACAGGGAACTTTGAGCAGTTCTTC. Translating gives CASRLTGNFEQFF.

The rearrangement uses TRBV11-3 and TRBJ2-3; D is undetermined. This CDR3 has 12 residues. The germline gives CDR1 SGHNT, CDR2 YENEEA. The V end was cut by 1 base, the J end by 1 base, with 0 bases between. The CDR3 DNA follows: TGTGCCAGCAGCTTAGGCACAGATACGCAGTATTTT. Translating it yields CASSLGTDTQYF.